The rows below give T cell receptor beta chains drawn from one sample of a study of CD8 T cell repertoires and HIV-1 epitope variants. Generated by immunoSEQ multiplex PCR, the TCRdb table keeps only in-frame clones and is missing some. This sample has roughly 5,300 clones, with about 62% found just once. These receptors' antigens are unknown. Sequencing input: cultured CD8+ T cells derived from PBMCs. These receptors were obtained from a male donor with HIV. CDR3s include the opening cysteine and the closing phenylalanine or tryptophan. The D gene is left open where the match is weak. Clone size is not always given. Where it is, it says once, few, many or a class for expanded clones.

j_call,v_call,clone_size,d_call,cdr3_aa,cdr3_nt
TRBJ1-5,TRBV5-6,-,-,CASSFSGSNQPQHF,TGTGCCAGCAGCTTTTCGGGTAGCAATCAGCCCCAGCATTTT
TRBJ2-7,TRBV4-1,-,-,CASSPIGESYEQYF,TGCGCCAGCAGCCCCATAGGGGAGTCCTACGAGCAGTACTTC
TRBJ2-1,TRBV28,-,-,CASSLSPDNDEQFF,TGTGCCAGCAGTTTGAGCCCCGATAACGATGAGCAGTTCTTC
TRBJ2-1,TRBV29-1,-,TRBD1,CSVIGQGLWEKFF,TGCAGCGTGATAGGACAGGGGCTTTGGGAAAAGTTCTTC
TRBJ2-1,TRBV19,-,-,CASQTGTYNEQFF,TGTGCCAGCCAAACAGGGACCTACAATGAGCAGTTCTTC
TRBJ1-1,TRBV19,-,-,CASNQGGTEAFF,TGTGCCAGTAACCAAGGGGGGACTGAAGCTTTCTTT
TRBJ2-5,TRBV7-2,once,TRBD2,CASSSGGGVQETQYF,TGTGCCAGCAGCTCCGGCGGGGGGGTCCAAGAGACCCAGTACTTC
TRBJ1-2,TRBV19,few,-,CASSIDHRAGYTF,TGTGCCAGTAGTATAGATCACAGGGCCGGCTACACCTTC
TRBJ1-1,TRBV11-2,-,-,CASSLGNMNTEAFF,TGTGCCAGCAGCTTAGGGAATATGAACACTGAAGCTTTCTTT
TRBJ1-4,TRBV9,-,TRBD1,CASSVAGTGGEKLFF,TGTGCCAGCAGCGTAGCTGGGACAGGGGGAGAAAAACTGTTTTTT
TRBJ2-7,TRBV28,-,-,CASSLAERTDSYEQYF,TGTGCCAGCAGTTTGGCTGAAAGAACGGACTCCTACGAGCAGTACTTC
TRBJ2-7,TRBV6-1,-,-,CASSEGAGPYEQYF,TGTGCCAGCAGTGAAGGAGCAGGTCCCTACGAGCAGTACTTC
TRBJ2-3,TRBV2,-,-,CASSLGRGATDTQYF,TGTGCCAGCAGTCTGGGACGGGGCGCCACAGATACGCAGTATTTT
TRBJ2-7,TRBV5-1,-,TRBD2,CASSLGPIAGNRYEQYF,TGCGCCAGCAGCTTGGGCCCAATAGCGGGCAACAGATACGAGCAGTACTTC
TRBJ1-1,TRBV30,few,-,CAWAVQGNTEAFF,TGTGCCTGGGCCGTACAGGGGAACACTGAAGCTTTCTTT
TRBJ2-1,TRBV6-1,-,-,CASSEAELDSAYNEQFF,TGTGCCAGCAGTGAAGCCGAGCTAGATTCGGCCTACAATGAGCAGTTCTTC
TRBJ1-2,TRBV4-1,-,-,CASSQDLGTPSRPF,TGCGCCAGCAGCCAAGATCTTGGGACACCTTCGAGACCTTTC
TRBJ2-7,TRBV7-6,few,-,CASSLRAGEQYF,TGTGCCAGCAGCTTACGAGCGGGCGAGCAGTACTTC
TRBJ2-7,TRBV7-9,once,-,CASSFLDPYEQYF,TGTGCCAGCAGCTTTTTGGACCCCTACGAGCAGTACTTC
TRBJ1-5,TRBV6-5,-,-,CASSVDTDNYQPQHF,TGTGCCAGCAGCGTAGACACCGACAACTATCAGCCCCAGCATTTT
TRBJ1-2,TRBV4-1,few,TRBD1,CASSLGDSGRGGYTF,TGTGCCAGCAGCCTAGGGGACAGCGGGAGGGGTGGCTACACCTTC
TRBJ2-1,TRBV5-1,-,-,CASSLDGLAGTLF,TGCGCCAGCAGCTTAGACGGGTTGGCAGGTACCCTCTTC
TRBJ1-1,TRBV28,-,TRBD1,CAGRQGGTEAFF,TGTGCCGGAAGACAGGGGGGCACTGAAGCTTTCTTT
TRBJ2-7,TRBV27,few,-,CASAYRGIYEQYF,TGTGCCAGCGCATATAGAGGGATCTACGAGCAGTACTTC
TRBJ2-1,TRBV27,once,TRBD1,CASSSPGTGGPTGQFF,TGTGCCAGCAGTTCCCCCGGGACAGGGGGCCCTACGGGGCAGTTCTTC
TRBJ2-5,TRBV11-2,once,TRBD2,CASSLTPELAGVYEQYF,TGTGCCAGCAGCTTAACCCCGGAGCTAGCGGGAGTGTATGAGCAGTACTTC
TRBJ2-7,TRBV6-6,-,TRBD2,CASSAGTIEQYF,TGTGCCAGCAGTGCGGGGACTATCGAGCAGTACTTC
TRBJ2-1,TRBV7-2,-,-,CASQFGKKFF,TGTGCCAGCCAGTTCGGTAAGAAGTTCTTC
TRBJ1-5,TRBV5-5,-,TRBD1,CASSLIPTGEGQPQHF,TGTGCCAGCAGCTTGATCCCGACAGGGGAGGGTCAGCCCCAGCATTTT
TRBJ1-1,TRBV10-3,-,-,CAISPMNTEAFF,TGTGCCATCAGCCCAATGAACACTGAAGCTTTCTTT
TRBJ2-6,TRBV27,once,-,CASSLSSSGANVLTF,TGTGCCAGCAGTTTAAGCAGCTCTGGGGCCAACGTCCTGACTTTC
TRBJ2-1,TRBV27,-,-,CASSLSLGGNEQFF,TGTGCCAGCAGTTTATCCTTGGGTGGCAATGAGCAGTTCTTC
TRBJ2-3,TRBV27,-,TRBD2,CASTPTTTSGRSTDTQYF,TGTGCCAGCACCCCGACCACGACTAGCGGGCGTAGCACAGATACGCAGTATTTT
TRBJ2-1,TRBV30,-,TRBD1,CAWRARDRGSLEQFF,TGTGCCTGGAGAGCCCGGGACAGGGGCTCCCTTGAGCAGTTCTTC
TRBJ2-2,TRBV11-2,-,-,CASSLSIAGELFF,TGTGCCAGCAGCCTCTCCATAGCCGGGGAGCTGTTTTTT
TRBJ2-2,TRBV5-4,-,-,CASSPANTGELFF,TGTGCCAGCAGCCCCGCGAACACCGGGGAGCTGTTTTTT
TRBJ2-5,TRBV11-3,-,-,CASSSSSYETQYF,TGTGCCAGCAGCTCTTCCTCTTACGAGACCCAGTACTTC
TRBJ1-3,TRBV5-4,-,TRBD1,CASSPDRGGSGNTIYF,TGTGCCAGCAGCCCCGACAGGGGAGGCTCTGGAAACACCATATATTTT
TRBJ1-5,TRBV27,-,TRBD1,CASSPDRVYNQPQHF,TGTGCCAGCAGTCCCGACAGGGTGTACAATCAGCCCCAGCATTTT
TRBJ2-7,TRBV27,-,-,CASSHLDGSESSYEQYF,TGTGCCAGCAGTCACCTAGACGGGTCTGAGAGCTCCTACGAGCAGTACTTC
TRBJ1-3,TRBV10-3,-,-,CAISVTQGTGNTIYF,TGTGCCATCAGTGTCACACAGGGTACGGGAAACACCATATATTTT
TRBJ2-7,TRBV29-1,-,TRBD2,CSVIGGRALDEQYF,TGCAGCGTTATAGGCGGGAGGGCCCTCGACGAGCAGTACTTC
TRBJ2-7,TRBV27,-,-,CASSLSEGTVSYEQYF,TGTGCCAGCAGTTTATCGGAGGGGACTGTATCCTACGAGCAGTACTTC
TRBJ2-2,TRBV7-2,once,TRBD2,CASSSGEGLASTGELFF,TGTGCCAGCAGCTCTGGGGAGGGACTAGCTTCCACCGGGGAGCTGTTTTTT